These 3 T cell receptor beta chains were all obtained from the same sample, sequenced in a study of CD8 T cells in Susac syndrome. When the RNA was reverse transcribed, random hexamers were used with an input of about 0.45 to 1 ug. Each CDR3 protein gets one entry after TCRdb re-called the immunoSEQ multiplex PCR reads with MiXCR. The repertoire consists of approximately 150,000 distinct CDR3 sequences, with around 75% occurring once and the leading ten covering around 0.51%. Source material: CD8+ T cells from PBMCs. These receptors originate from a human donor with multiple sclerosis.

This chain joins TRBV9 and TRBJ2-2; TRBD1 agrees at 7 bases. Per germline, CDR1 SGDLS and CDR2 YYNGEE. The CDR3 totals 18 residues. Losses at the gene ends were 3 bases for V and 0 bases for J; bases not matched to a gene: 11. CDR3: CASSGPQRDSPNTGELFF. The CDR3 DNA reads as TGTGCCAGCAGCGGCCCCCAGAGGGACAGCCCGAACACCGGGGAGCTGTTTTTT. The whole variable domain, remainder taken from reference TRBV9 and TRBJ2-2, is DSGVTQTPKHLITATGQRVTLRCSPRSGDLSVYWYQQSLDQGLQFLIQYYNGEERAKGNILERFSAQQFPDLHSELNLSSLELGDSALYFCASSGPQRDSPNTGELFFGEGSRLTVL.

This clonotype was detected only a few times. This rearrangement joins TRBV7-2 to TRBJ2-5, with D perhaps TRBD1 or TRBD2 (5 bases each). This CDR3 has 18 amino acids. Trimming stripped 1 base from V and 1 base from J, with 19 bases between. Germline loops: CDR1 SGHTA, CDR2 FQGNSA. This CDR3 is CASSLGTVRGRSQETQYF. The CDR3 bases are TGTGCCAGCAGCTTAGGCACAGTACGGGGCCGTTCCCAAGAGACCCAGTACTTC.

On this clonotype: Because it lacks the conserved phenylalanine or tryptophan at the end, this CDR3 is likely a read error. The rearrangement links TRBV5-4 to TRBJ2-7; 9 bases are shared with TRBD1. CDR3 length equals 16 residues. V was pared by 2 bases and J by 1 base, with 7 bases of the junction left unmatched. From germline, CDR1 is SGHNT and CDR2 YYREEE (reference sequence). CDR3 coding DNA: TGTGCCAGCAGCTTATTCGGACAGGGGTTATCCTACGAGCAGTACTCC. It translates to CASSLFGQGLSYEQYS.